This is a list of T cell receptor beta chains from one sample in a study of response to subunit inactivated influenza vaccine. TCRdb independently ran MiXCR on the RT-PCR reads; one entry per CDR3 protein. The data show 550,000 to 800,000 distinct CDR3 sequences, 15% to 18% seen once. Sample: PBMCs from blood, taken 11 to 12 days after vaccination. These receptors were collected from a man aged 45-65 years who received an inactivated influenza vaccine. The CDR3 runs from the conserved cysteine through the conserved F or W. Fields, in order: V gene, J gene, D gene, clone size, CDR3 length, CDR3 protein, CDR3 DNA. D genes are given only for firm matches. Some rows have no size entry. The others give once, few or many, or a class for an expanded clone.

TRBV27	TRBJ2-3	TRBD1	few	10	CASSLRDRAF	TGTGCCAGCAGTCTGCGGGACAGGGCCTTT
TRBV9	TRBJ2-7	TRBD2	many	15	CASSEAGTSAYEQYF	TGTGCCAGCAGCGAGGCCGGGACTAGCGCCTACGAGCAGTACTTC
TRBV20-1	TRBJ2-2	.	.	14	CSASVGANTGELFF	TGCAGTGCTAGTGTAGGCGCGAACACCGGGGAGCTGTTTTTT
TRBV4-3	TRBJ2-1	TRBD2	.	17	CASSQGYSGSLYNEQFF	TGCGCCAGCAGCCAAGGGTATAGCGGGAGTCTCTACAATGAGCAGTTCTTC
TRBV6-5	TRBJ2-3	.	few	13	CASSSTGSDTQYF	TGTGCCAGCAGTTCTACAGGGTCGGATACGCAGTATTTT
TRBV4-2	TRBJ2-7	.	few	17	CASSPRPSGTHSYEQYF	TGTGCCAGCAGCCCTAGGCCGTCCGGGACACACTCCTACGAGCAGTACTTC
TRBV29-1	TRBJ1-2	TRBD1	few	13	CSVVTGLIRGYTF	TGCAGCGTTGTGACAGGGTTGATTCGTGGCTACACCTTC
TRBV6-5	TRBJ1-3	.	.	12	CASSPNWDTIYF	TGTGCCAGCAGCCCAAATTGGGACACCATATATTTT
TRBV6-1	TRBJ1-1	TRBD1	few	14	CASSKTGTGYEAFF	TGTGCCAGCAGCAAGACCGGGACAGGCTATGAAGCTTTCTTT
TRBV6-1	TRBJ2-7	TRBD1	few	16	CASSKGQGLSSYEQYF	TGTGCCAGCAGTAAAGGACAGGGACTGAGCTCCTACGAGCAGTACTTC
TRBV20-1	TRBJ2-7	TRBD1	.	15	CSARRGTGSSYEQYF	TGCAGTGCCAGACGGGGGACAGGAAGCTCCTACGAGCAGTACTTC
TRBV20-1	TRBJ2-5	TRBD2	few	12	CSARDGGLACNF	TGCAGTGCTAGAGATGGGGGACTAGCGTGCAACTTC
TRBV11-2	TRBJ2-7	TRBD2	.	18	CASSLDGASGTHYGEQYF	TGTGCCAGCAGCTTAGATGGGGCTAGCGGGACCCACTACGGGGAGCAGTACTTC
TRBV6-1	TRBJ2-5	TRBD2	few	15	CASRLIAGGMKTQYF	TGTGCCAGCAGGCTGATAGCGGGGGGGATGAAGACCCAGTACTTC
TRBV6-1	TRBJ2-3	TRBD2	.	18	CASTQSPERGGLGYTQYF	TGTGCCAGCACTCAAAGCCCCGAGCGGGGGGGCTTAGGTTATACGCAGTATTTT
TRBV6-5	TRBJ2-4	.	.	19	CASSYSSNPGMGAKNIQYF	TGTGCCAGCAGTTACTCGAGTAATCCGGGGATGGGAGCCAAAAACATTCAGTACTTC
TRBV20-1	TRBJ2-1	.	few	14	CSARWLAPYNEQFF	TGCAGTGCTAGATGGCTAGCCCCCTACAATGAGCAGTTCTTC
TRBV4-3	TRBJ1-1	TRBD1	.	17	CASSHTKGDRANTEAFF	TGCGCCAGCAGCCACACCAAGGGAGACAGGGCGAACACTGAAGCTTTCTTT
TRBV20-1	TRBJ2-1	.	many	15	CSARDDRYTDDEQFF	TGCAGTGCTAGAGACGACAGGTACACCGACGATGAGCAGTTCTTC
TRBV12-3/TRBV12-4	TRBJ2-1	.	many	18	CASSFVARGPYKRNEQFF	TGTGCCAGCAGTTTTGTGGCGCGGGGGCCCTACAAACGCAATGAGCAGTTCTTC
TRBV5-1	TRBJ2-5	.	many	14	CASSPNSRRETQYF	TGCGCCAGCAGCCCTAATAGTAGGAGGGAGACCCAGTACTTC
TRBV12-3/TRBV12-4	TRBJ2-3	TRBD2	.	16	CASSPPGGGAPDTQYF	TGTGCCAGCAGTCCCCCTGGCGGGGGGGCCCCCGATACGCAGTATTTT
TRBV7-2	TRBJ2-5	TRBD1	.	14	CASSLNRGRETQYF	TGTGCCAGCAGCTTAAACAGGGGGCGAGAGACCCAGTACTTC
TRBV6-5	TRBJ2-7	.	many	13	CASRYDGTYEQYF	TGTGCCAGCAGATACGACGGGACCTACGAGCAGTACTTC
TRBV5-1	TRBJ2-3	TRBD2	many	15	CASSLGGRNTDTQYF	TGCGCCAGCAGCCTGGGCGGGAGAAACACAGATACGCAGTATTTT
TRBV5-7	TRBJ2-5	.	few	13	CASSLWDRETQYF	TGTGCCAGCAGCTTGTGGGACCGGGAGACCCAGTACTTC
TRBV29-1	TRBJ1-6	TRBD1	.	14	CSVSTGTGSSPLHF	TGCAGCGTCTCTACCGGGACAGGGAGTTCACCCCTCCACTTT
TRBV28	TRBJ1-1	.	.	11	CATRRYTEAFF	TGTGCCACCAGGAGGTACACTGAAGCTTTCTTT
TRBV20-1	TRBJ2-2	.	few	14	CSANRVVGTGELFF	TGCAGTGCTAATAGAGTCGTCGGGACCGGGGAGCTGTTTTTT
TRBV12-3/TRBV12-4	TRBJ2-5	TRBD2	.	14	CASMPGGPGLTQYF	TGTGCCAGCATGCCGGGAGGGCCTGGTTTGACCCAGTACTTC
TRBV5-1	TRBJ2-7	.	few	13	CASSTTSSYEQYF	TGCGCCAGTTCGACAACCAGCTCCTACGAGCAGTACTTC
TRBV20-1	TRBJ2-1	TRBD2	.	15	CSARDSRGRLYEQFF	TGCAGTGCTAGAGATTCGCGGGGGAGACTTTATGAGCAGTTCTTC
TRBV27	TRBJ2-7	TRBD2	.	15	CASSPATSGRYEQYF	TGTGCCAGCAGCCCCGCGACTAGCGGGAGATACGAGCAGTACTTC
TRBV5-6	TRBJ2-1	.	many	15	CASSSLSGSYNEQFF	TGTGCCAGCAGCTCGCTGTCTGGGTCTTACAATGAGCAGTTCTTC
TRBV20-1	TRBJ2-1	TRBD2	.	16	CSARGQTSGGPGEQFF	TGCAGTGCTAGAGGACAGACTAGCGGGGGGCCCGGGGAGCAGTTCTTC
TRBV15	TRBJ2-5	.	few	14	CATSPPPPQETQYF	TGTGCCACCAGCCCCCCCCCACCCCAAGAGACCCAGTACTTC
TRBV6-2/TRBV6-3	TRBJ2-7	TRBD2	.	13	CASSYPSGYEQYF	TGTGCCAGCAGTTACCCTAGCGGGTACGAGCAGTACTTC
TRBV24-1	TRBJ2-2	TRBD2	.	14	CATSDLRGDGELFF	TGTGCCACCAGTGATTTGCGGGGGGATGGGGAGCTGTTTTTT
TRBV10-3	TRBJ1-5	.	few	19	CAISDPQRYRPGLTGPQHF	TGTGCCATCAGCGACCCCCAACGGTACAGGCCTGGCCTCACTGGGCCCCAGCATTTT
TRBV11-2	TRBJ1-2	.	few	12	CASSLEGSGYTF	TGTGCCAGCAGCTTAGAAGGATCTGGCTACACCTTC
TRBV20-1	TRBJ2-7	.	.	14	CSAPKGSWEYEQYF	TGCAGTGCGCCGAAGGGGAGTTGGGAGTACGAGCAGTACTTC
TRBV7-2	TRBJ1-4	.	.	16	CASSLAYSATNEKLFF	TGTGCCAGCAGCTTAGCTTACTCGGCAACTAATGAAAAACTGTTTTTT
TRBV30	TRBJ2-3	.	.	13	CAWSRPGRDTQYF	TGTGCCTGGAGCCGACCGGGTAGAGATACGCAGTATTTT
TRBV7-2	TRBJ1-2	.	.	16	CASSLDGDILYYGYTF	TGTGCCAGCAGCTTAGATGGGGACATCTTATACTATGGCTACACCTTC
TRBV7-9	TRBJ2-7	TRBD1	.	15	CASSLAGTGNREQYF	TGTGCCAGCAGCTTAGCCGGGACAGGGAATCGCGAGCAGTACTTC